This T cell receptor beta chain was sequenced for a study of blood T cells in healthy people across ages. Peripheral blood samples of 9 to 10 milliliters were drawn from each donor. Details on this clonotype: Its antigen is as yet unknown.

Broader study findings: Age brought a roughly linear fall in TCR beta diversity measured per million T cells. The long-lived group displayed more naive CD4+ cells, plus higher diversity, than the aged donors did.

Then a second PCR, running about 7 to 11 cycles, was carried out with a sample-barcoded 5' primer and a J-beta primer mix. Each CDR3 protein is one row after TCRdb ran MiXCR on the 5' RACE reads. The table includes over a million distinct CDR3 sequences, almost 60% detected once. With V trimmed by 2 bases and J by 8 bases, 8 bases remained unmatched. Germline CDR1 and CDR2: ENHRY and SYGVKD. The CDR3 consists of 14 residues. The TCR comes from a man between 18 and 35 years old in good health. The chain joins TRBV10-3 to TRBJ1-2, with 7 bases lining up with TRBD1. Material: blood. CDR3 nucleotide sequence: TGTGCCATCAGTGAGGGGACCAGGGGACAGGGCTACACCTTC. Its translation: CAISEGTRGQGYTF.